Sequencing of this T cell receptor (beta chain) was carried out in a study of T cell responses to AZD1222 COVID-19 vaccine. The protocol was immunoSEQ multiplex PCR, while the TCRdb copy is restricted to in-frame clones and leaves out a portion. The top ten clones hold approximately 14% of a sample with 95,000 to 100,000 clones, roughly 80% of them seen once. As concerns this clone: Its antigen is undetermined.

Trimming took 7 bases from V and 3 from J, leaving 12 bases between them. This CDR3 is built from 14 residues. CDR1 is SGHTA and CDR2 is FQGNSA in the germline V gene. Study-wide points: Only six or seven AZD1222 recipients tested seropositive at baseline. CD4 TCRs covered the whole spike, strongest at regions 160-218 and 743-854.

The sequence came from an adult who received the AZD1222 COVID-19 vaccine. The chain combines TRBV7-2 with TRBJ2-2; TRBD2 might be the D (6 bases). Sequencing was performed on peripheral blood, taken 28 days after the second AZD1222 dose. DNA of the CDR3: TGTGCCAGCAAGACGGCGGGGTACACCGGGGAGCTGTTTTTT. This codes for CASKTAGYTGELFF. The variable domain in full, completed from reference TRBV7-2 and TRBJ2-2, reads GAGVSQSPSNKVTEKGKDVELRCDPISGHTALYWYRQSLGQGLEFLIYFQGNSAPDKSGLPSDRFSAERTGGSVSTLTIQRTQQEDSAVYLCASKTAGYTGELFFGEGSRLTVL.